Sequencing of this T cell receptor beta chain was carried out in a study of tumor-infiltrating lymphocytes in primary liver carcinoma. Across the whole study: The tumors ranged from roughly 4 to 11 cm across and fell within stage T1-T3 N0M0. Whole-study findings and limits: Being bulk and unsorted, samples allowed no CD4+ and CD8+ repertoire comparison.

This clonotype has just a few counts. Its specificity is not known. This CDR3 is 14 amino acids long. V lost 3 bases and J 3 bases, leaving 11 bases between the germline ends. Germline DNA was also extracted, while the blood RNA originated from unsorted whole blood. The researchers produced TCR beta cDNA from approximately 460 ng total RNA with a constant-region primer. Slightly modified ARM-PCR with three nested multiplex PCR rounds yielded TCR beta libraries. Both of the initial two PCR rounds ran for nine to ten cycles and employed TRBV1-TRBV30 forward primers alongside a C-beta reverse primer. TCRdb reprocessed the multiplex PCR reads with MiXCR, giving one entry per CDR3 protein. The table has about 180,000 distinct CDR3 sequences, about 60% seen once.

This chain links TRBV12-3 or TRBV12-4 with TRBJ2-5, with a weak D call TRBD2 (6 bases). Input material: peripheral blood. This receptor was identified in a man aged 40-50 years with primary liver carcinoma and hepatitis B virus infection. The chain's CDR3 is CASSLRTGEETQYF. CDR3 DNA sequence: TGTGCCAGCAGTTTGCGGACGGGGGAAGAGACCCAGTACTTC.